Each of the 30 T cell receptor beta chains below was sequenced from the same sample in a study of CXCR3-negative and CXCR3-positive naive CD8 T cells. Carrying UMI labels, the TRB cDNA libraries were prepared through 5' RACE. TCRdb derives one entry per CDR3 protein from the 5' RACE reads, leaving out DNA. The table for this sample gives 45,000 to 60,000 distinct CDR3 sequences. Sequenced material: memory CD8+ T cells from blood. Source of these receptors: a human donor in good health. Some clones in this sample may be carry-over from other donors' samples.

The gene calls are TRBV7-9 and TRBJ2-1; TCRdb reports TRBD1, a call that lacks DNA to check it against. This CDR3 spans 14 amino acids. Germline V CDR1 and CDR2: SEHNR, FQNEAQ (reference sequence). CDR3 sequence: CASTRTGIFDEQFF.

The gene calls are TRBV29-1 and TRBJ1-1; TCRdb proposes TRBD1, but this gene call is untestable without DNA. Germline CDR1 and CDR2: SQVTM and ANQGSEA. The CDR3 extends over 13 amino acids. Here the CDR3 reads CSAAGTAYTEAFF.

The chain has TRBV4-3 and TRBJ1-1. The V gene's germline CDR1 is LGHNA and CDR2 YSLEER. This CDR3 has 16 amino acids. Here the CDR3 reads CASSQEKEGSWGEAFF.

The chain employs TRBV5-6 and TRBJ2-1; TCRdb proposes TRBD1, but this gene call is untestable without DNA. This CDR3 contains 15 residues. Germline CDR1 SGHDT, CDR2 YYEEEE. CDR3 loop: CASSSGTSSYNEQFF.

The chain carries TRBV6-2 or TRBV6-3 and TRBJ2-7; absent DNA, TCRdb's TRBD1 call cannot be checked. Germline CDR1 MNHEY, CDR2 SVGEGT. The CDR3 length is 14 residues. The CDR3 reads CASSWTAYSYEQYF.

The chain joins TRBV7-9 to TRBJ2-5; as DNA is missing, the TRBD1 call by TCRdb cannot be tested. CDR3 length: 14 residues. Germline V CDR1 and CDR2: SEHNR, FQNEAQ (reference sequence). The CDR3 loop reads CASSSSTVQETQYF.

V and J are TRBV28 and TRBJ1-5. From germline, CDR1 is MDHEN and CDR2 SYDVKM. CDR3 length: 14 amino acids. CDR3 loop: CASSLSGGGQPQHF. Full variable domain (missing parts from reference TRBV28 and TRBJ1-5): DVKVTQSSRYLVKRTGEKVFLECVQDMDHENMFWYRQDPGLGLRLIYFSYDVKMKEKGDIPEGYSVSREKKERFSLILESASTNQTSMYLCASSLSGGGQPQHFGDGTRLSIL.

This chain links TRBV20-1 with TRBJ2-1; TCRdb's assignment of TRBD1 cannot be checked, as there is no DNA. Germline assignment: CDR1 DFQATT and CDR2 SNEGSKA (reference sequence). The length of the CDR3 is 14 residues. The CDR3 reads CSARMGVSYNEQFF.

This chain links TRBV11-3 with TRBJ2-3; TCRdb lists TRBD1, though no DNA is available to test this call. Looked up from germline, CDR1 is SGHNT and CDR2 is YENEEA. The CDR3 runs 12 residues. The CDR3 loop reads CASSRGTDTQYF.

The chain combines TRBV7-9 with TRBJ1-1; TCRdb's D call, TRBD1, is unchecked because there is no DNA. The CDR3 extends over 15 amino acids. Germline CDR1 reads SEHNR; CDR2 reads FQNEAQ (reference sequence). This CDR3 reads CASSSTQAMNTEAFF.

The V call is TRBV7-9, the J call TRBJ2-7; TCRdb returns TRBD2, unconfirmable since there is no DNA. In germline, CDR1 is SEHNR, CDR2 FQNEAQ (reference sequence). This CDR3 contains 15 residues. CDR3 in amino acids: CASSGGTHGSYEQYF.

The J gene is TRBJ1-5, the V gene TRBV15. CDR3 length equals 20 residues. Germline-derived CDR1 and CDR2 are LNHNV and YYDKDF (reference sequence). The CDR3: CATSRDPSARDFLGNQPQHF.

This chain connects TRBV12-3 or TRBV12-4 to TRBJ2-1. This CDR3 has 13 amino acids. The CDR3 loop reads CASSRGLYNEQFF.

CDR3 sequence reads: CSARNRKSYEQYF. V gene TRBV20-1 combines with J gene TRBJ2-7. Looked up from germline, CDR1 is DFQATT and CDR2 is SNEGSKA (reference sequence). This CDR3 has 13 amino acids.

V usage is TRBV28 and J usage is TRBJ2-7; TCRdb indicates TRBD2, and absent DNA this call remains unverified. The CDR3 is 11 residues long. Germline V CDR1 and CDR2: MDHEN, SYDVKM. CDR3 region: CASVGGYEQYF.

V is TRBV20-1 and J is TRBJ1-6; TCRdb's D call, TRBD1, is unchecked because there is no DNA. This CDR3 comprises 15 residues. Germline-derived CDR1 and CDR2 are DFQATT and SNEGSKA (reference sequence). The CDR3 sequence: CSATTGTGDHSPLHF.

According to its frequency, this clonotype is large. V usage is TRBV7-9 and J usage is TRBJ2-7; TCRdb returns TRBD2, unconfirmable since there is no DNA. Germline lookup yields CDR1 SEHNR and CDR2 FQNEAQ (reference sequence). CDR3 length: 18 amino acids. Here the CDR3 reads CASSSLAGEASGSYEQYF.

V gene TRBV30 combines with J gene TRBJ2-1; TCRdb picks TRBD1, but there is no DNA to check that call. The CDR3 is 14 amino acids. CDR1 and CDR2 (germline): GTSNPN, SVGIG (reference sequence). CDR3 loop: CAWSTTLDRPEQFF.

The CDR3 protein is CASSPQTGGYNEQFF. The chain is built from TRBV18 and TRBJ2-1; without DNA, the TCRdb call of TRBD1 cannot be checked. This CDR3 comprises 15 residues. Germline V gene data show CDR1 as KGHSH and CDR2 as LQKENI. The full variable domain, its missing parts supplied by reference TRBV18 and TRBJ2-1, is NAGVMQNPRHLVRRRGQEARLRCSPMKGHSHVYWYRQLPEEGLKFMVYLQKENIIDESGMPKERFSAEFPKEGPSILRIQQVVRGDSAAYFCASSPQTGGYNEQFFGPGTRLTVL.

This chain links TRBV5-1 with TRBJ2-7. The CDR3 loop spans 14 amino acids. Germline V CDR1 and CDR2: SGHRS, YFSETQ. The CDR3 spells CASSYAEGLYEQYF.

The rearrangement uses TRBV9 and TRBJ1-1; no DNA is available, so the TRBD1 call from TCRdb remains unchecked. The CDR3 runs 14 residues. CDR1 is SGDLS and CDR2 is YYNGEE in the germline V gene. This CDR3 reads CASSRQGPRTEAFF.

The rearrangement joins TRBV29-1 to TRBJ2-1; as DNA is missing, the TRBD2 call by TCRdb cannot be tested. CDR3 length: 16 residues. Germline V gene lookup returns CDR1 SQVTM and CDR2 ANQGSEA. The CDR3 here is CSVVGTSGLSYNEQFF.

The CDR3 reads CATAQYRGSYEQYF. The chain carries TRBV15 and TRBJ2-7. The CDR3 has 14 residues. CDR1 and CDR2 (germline): LNHNV, YYDKDF (reference sequence).

The chain recombines TRBV12-3 or TRBV12-4 with TRBJ2-7; TCRdb designates TRBD1, a call that cannot be tested without DNA. This CDR3 is 15 amino acids long. The CDR3 protein is CASSYPDRSSYEQYF.

The chain joins TRBV7-9 to TRBJ2-5. This CDR3 contains 12 residues. CDR1 is SEHNR and CDR2 is FQNEAQ in the germline V gene (reference sequence). CDR3 sequence reads: CASSLAPETQYF.

This sequence joins TRBV23-1 and TRBJ2-5; the TCRdb D gene call, TRBD1, has no DNA to confirm it. TRBV23-1 is treated as an ORF (open reading frame) with a function not yet certain. CDR3 length: 14 amino acids. CDR3 in amino acids: CASSQGGFGETQYF.

V and J are TRBV12-3 or TRBV12-4 and TRBJ2-7. The CDR3 spans 11 residues. The CDR3 sequence: CASSFGQEQYF.

The chain links TRBV4-2 to TRBJ2-1; TCRdb outputs TRBD1, but without DNA this stays unchecked. The CDR3 consists of 14 residues. The germline V gene encodes CDR1 LGHNA and CDR2 YNFKEQ. Here the CDR3 reads CASSSGTGNNEQFF.

The rearrangement links TRBV19 to TRBJ2-1; the D call of TRBD2 rests on TCRdb alone, since no DNA is present to check it. Germline V gene data show CDR1 as LNHDA and CDR2 as SQIVND (reference sequence). The CDR3 runs to 14 residues. The CDR3: CASSILAITHEQFF. Full variable domain (remainder filled in from reference TRBV19 and TRBJ2-1): DGGITQSPKYLFRKEGQNVTLSCEQNLNHDAMYWYRQDPGQGLRLIYYSQIVNDFQKGDIAEGYSVSREKKESFPLTVTSAQKNPTAFYLCASSILAITHEQFFGPGTRLTVL.

This sequence joins TRBV6-6 and TRBJ2-7; TCRdb outputs TRBD1, but without DNA this stays unchecked. Germline V gene data show CDR1 as MNHNY and CDR2 as SVGAGI (reference sequence). The CDR3 runs 14 residues. CDR3 region: CASSYSGTGDEQYF.